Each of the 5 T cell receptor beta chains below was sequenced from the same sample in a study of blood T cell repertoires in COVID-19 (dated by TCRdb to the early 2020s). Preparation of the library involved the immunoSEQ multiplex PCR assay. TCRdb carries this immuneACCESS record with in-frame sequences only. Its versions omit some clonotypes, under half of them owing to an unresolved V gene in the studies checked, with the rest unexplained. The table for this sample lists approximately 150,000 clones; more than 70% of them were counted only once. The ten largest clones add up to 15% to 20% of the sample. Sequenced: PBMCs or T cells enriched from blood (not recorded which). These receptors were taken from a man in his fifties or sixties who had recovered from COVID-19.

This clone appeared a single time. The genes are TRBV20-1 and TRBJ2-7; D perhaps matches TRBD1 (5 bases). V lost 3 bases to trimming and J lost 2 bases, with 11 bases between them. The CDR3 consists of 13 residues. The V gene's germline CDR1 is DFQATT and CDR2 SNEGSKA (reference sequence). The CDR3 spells CSASIGAAYEQYF. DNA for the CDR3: TGCAGTGCTAGTATAGGGGCAGCCTACGAGCAGTACTTC.

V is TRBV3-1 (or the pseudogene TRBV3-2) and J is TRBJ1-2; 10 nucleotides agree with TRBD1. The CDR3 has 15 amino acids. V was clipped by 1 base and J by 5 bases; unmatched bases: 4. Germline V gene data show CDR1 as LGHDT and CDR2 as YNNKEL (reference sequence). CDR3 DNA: TGTGCCAGCAGCCAAGCGACAGGGGGCCGGTATGGCTACACCTTC. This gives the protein CASSQATGGRYGYTF.

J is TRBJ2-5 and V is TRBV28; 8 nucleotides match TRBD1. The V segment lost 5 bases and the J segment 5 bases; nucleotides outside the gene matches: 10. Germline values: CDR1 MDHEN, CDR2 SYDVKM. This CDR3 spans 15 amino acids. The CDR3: CASSTPTGGVETQYF. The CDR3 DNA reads TGTGCCAGCAGTACCCCTACAGGGGGAGTGGAGACCCAGTACTTC.

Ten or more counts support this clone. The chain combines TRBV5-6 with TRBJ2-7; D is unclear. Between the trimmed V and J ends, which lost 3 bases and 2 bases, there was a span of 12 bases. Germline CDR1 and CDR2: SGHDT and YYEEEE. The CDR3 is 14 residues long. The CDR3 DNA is TGTGCCAGCAGCTCAACGACTCTCACCTACGAGCAGTACTTC. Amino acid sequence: CASSSTTLTYEQYF.

The CDR3 protein is CSVTLAGGLADTQYF. The CDR3 nucleotides are TGCAGCGTTACGCTAGCGGGGGGGCTGGCCGATACGCAGTATTTT. The gene calls are TRBV29-1 and TRBJ2-3; 12 positions agree with TRBD2. The CDR3 loop spans 15 amino acids. Losses at the gene ends were 5 bases for V and 6 bases for J; bases not matched to a gene: 9. Germline lookup yields CDR1 SQVTM and CDR2 ANQGSEA.